This T cell receptor beta chain was captured in a study of T-cell reconstitution after alpha-beta-depleted transplantation in children (dated by TCRdb to 2016 to 2017). Describing the broader study: Using TCR repertoire profiling, the study followed T-cell immune reconstitution in a quantitative way in children after TCRalphabeta/CD19-depleted allogeneic hematopoietic cell transplantation.

Unmatched junction bases come to 8, with V trimmed by 5 bases and J by 4 bases. Taken from cysteine to phenylalanine, the CDR3 has 14 residues. Only the CDR3 portion is preserved as DNA: 42 bases, with reading frame beginning at the first base. Based on the germline V gene, the CDR1 and CDR2 sequences are SGHTA and FQGNSA. In the paper's terms, the treatment or condition label means: allogeneic hematopoietic cell transplantation with graft depleted of TCRalphabeta T cells and CD19 B cells. The children who served as transplant recipients had been given grafts of TCRalphabeta/CD19-depleted allogeneic hematopoietic cells. The method behind the library was PCR. Data came from an Illumina HiSeq 2500. TCR libraries were prepared with molecular barcoding, using unique molecular identifiers to normalize TCRbeta repertoire quantification. The public reads were reanalyzed by TCRdb: fastp trimming at Q25, MiXCR alignment, in-frame beta chains only. All rows with the same CDR3 protein become a single entry with the most common DNA and genes. Counted in this sample were about 200,000 distinct CDR3 sequences; more than 15% of them appeared once. 35% to 50% of the sample is in the top ten clones.

This clonotype has only a few counts. The antigen it binds to is not known. Per-base qualities were not stored, and no clone one base away is much larger. Results the study describes overall, beyond this receptor: The apparently early recovery of alphabetaT-cell counts about two months after transplant reportedly depended on only several hundred rapidly expanded clones that came from non-depleted graft cells. The high TCRbeta diversity at day 60 in some patients was ascribed to recipient T cells and intrathymic progenitors that had survived conditioning. Hyperexpanded clone frequencies declined over subsequent months; after one year, T-cell counts and TCRbeta diversity were mostly attributed to newly produced T cells.

Sequenced here: PBMCs, mostly from graft donor cells, sampled 360 days after TCRalphabeta/CD19-depleted stem cell transplant. This TCR derives from a male patient aged 2 to 9 who had a stem cell transplant for acute lymphoblastic leukemia, so the T cells may come from the graft donor. In this chain, TRBV7-2 is recombined with TRBJ2-7; 7 central bases correspond to TRBD1. The DNA sequence follows: TGTGCCAGCAGCCGGACAGGAGTGCCATACGAGCAGTACTTC. The encoded protein is CASSRTGVPYEQYF.